The entry below gives a single TCR beta chain sequence along with its context. Its recognized antigen is unknown. There are no base qualities to consult, and no much larger clone falls within one base. The donors were healthy, HIV-negative adults with no recently reported acute infections or vaccinations. Every donor was a Caucasian adult living in Nashville, Tennessee, USA. CD8 memory samples consisted of magnetically selected CD45RO+ cells combined with CCR7-negative CD45RA+ effector memory (TemRA) cells. Blood was obtained by leukapheresis, after which PBMCs were separated by Ficoll-Histopaque density gradient centrifugation and cryopreserved in liquid nitrogen vapor phase. Purity and quantity of every magnetically sorted T cell population were checked by analytical flow cytometry. Genomic DNA was isolated from every sorted fraction and measured by UV absorbance on a Nanodrop 2000c. Using the deep immunoSEQ assay, multiplex PCR amplified TCR CDR3 regions from genomic DNA. Extracted genomic DNA from each cell subset was spread evenly across all wells of several immunoSEQ 96-well plates, with each plate serving as a replicate. Each replicate PCR for sorted subsets received around 0.2 ug genomic DNA, equal to roughly 29,000 T cell genomes. Purified libraries were measured with a Qubit 3.0 fluorometer, size-checked on a Bioanalyzer 2100, and measured again with the KAPA Library Quantification kit. A separate single-read 150-cycle Illumina NextSeq 550 flow cell was used to sequence each immunoSEQ 96-well plate. The authors processed their data as follows. The immunoSEQ output contained only junctional sequences without quality scores, so filtering could not match that applied to full-length reads. To assign V/J genes and CDR3, sequences were annotated against IMGT germline references using PyIR, a Python wrapper for IgBLAST v1.9. Reads were filtered out if the reads had weak V/J assignments (E-value above 1e-6), no CDR3, stop codons, out-of-frame junctions, or ambiguous translated residues. A V3J clonotype was defined by an identical inferred V gene, J gene, and CDR3 amino acid sequence. To compute the percentage overlap between repertoires, the number of shared unique clonotypes was divided by the size of the smaller repertoire. Three approaches were used to assess repertoire richness: RTK rarefaction, the Chao1 estimator, and Recon v2.1 estimates of unobserved clonotypes. Generation probabilities were computed with OLGA for all TCRbeta clonotypes obtained by the gDNA method from several donors. Held by TCRdb, this immuneACCESS table contains in-frame sequences only and omits some clones. Under half of the omission traces to an unresolved V gene where checked; the cause of the rest is unknown. V, J and clone size are taken as reported in that table, and D and trimming were inferred from the DNA itself. This sample has around 370,000 clones in its table, and around 96% of those were observed once. In total, the top ten clones hold 0.25% to 0.35% of the sample.

The CDR3, cysteine through phenylalanine, is 14 amino acids long. The kept DNA is CDR3 alone, 42 bases in frame from the first base. According to the germline V gene, CDR1 reads MNHNS and CDR2 reads SASEGT. For this chain, trimming is 6 bases at the V end and 2 bases at the J end, and the number of junction bases without a gene match is 6. The data were obtained in a study of shared clonotypes between healthy human individuals (dated by TCRdb to 2020 to 2021). Describing the broader study: Three men and a couple of women, aged 18 to 49 years, made up the cohort. Per donor, three plates each were used for CD4 naive and CD4 memory, two for CD8 naive, and one for CD8 memory. To estimate repertoire size and how much clonotypes are shared between individuals, the study performed deep sequencing of blood TCR repertoires from 4 to 6 healthy adults. To increase sequencing depth and limit assay-specific biases, TCR repertoire library preparation and sequencing were carried out by different laboratories using diverse techniques. Each donor's leukapheresis produced roughly between roughly 0.9 and 9 billion PBMCs.

Study-level results and caveats: Pairwise subsampling indicated that sequencing depth was expected to affect the degree of clonotype sharing among donors. Compared with non-shared clonotypes, clonotypes shared by all four sorted-subset donors had higher generation probabilities. Across several donors, about 5% of naive CD4, 3.5% of naive CD8, under 2.5% of memory CD4, and about 0.4% of memory CD8 clonotypes were shared. Larger estimated clonotype richness was generally found for naive subsets than for memory subsets. Even with the large sequencing depth, rarefaction of the sorted-subset datasets indicated that sequencing was incomplete. Sampling was restricted to blood, and TCR repertoires in tissue are likely to differ from TCR repertoires in blood. The genetic and exposure-history diversity represented was limited by the small number of donors.

The sample consisted of memory CD8+ T cells sorted from blood. The cell subset or site label here, explained by the study, means: CD45RO+ cells pooled with CCR7-negative TemRA cells. The V gene is TRBV6-1 and the J gene is TRBJ2-7; 8 central nucleotides agree with TRBD2. The receptor's source is a man younger than 45 in good health. The CDR3 region: CASRGTRTTYEQYF. Read as DNA, the sequence is TGTGCCAGCAGAGGGACTAGGACGACCTACGAGCAGTACTTC.